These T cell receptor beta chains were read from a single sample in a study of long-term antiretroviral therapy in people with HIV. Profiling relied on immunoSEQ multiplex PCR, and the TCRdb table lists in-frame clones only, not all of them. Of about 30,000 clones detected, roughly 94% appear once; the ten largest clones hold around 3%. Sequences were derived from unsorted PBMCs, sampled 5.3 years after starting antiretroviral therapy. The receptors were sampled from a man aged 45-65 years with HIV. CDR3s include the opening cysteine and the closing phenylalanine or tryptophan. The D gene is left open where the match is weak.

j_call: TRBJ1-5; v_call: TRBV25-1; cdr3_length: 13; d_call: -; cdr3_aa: CASSDRQNQPQHF
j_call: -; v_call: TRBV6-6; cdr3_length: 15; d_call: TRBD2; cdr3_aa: CASRTALAGTYEQYF
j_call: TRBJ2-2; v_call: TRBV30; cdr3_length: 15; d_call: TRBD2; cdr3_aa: CAWIASGVSTGELFF
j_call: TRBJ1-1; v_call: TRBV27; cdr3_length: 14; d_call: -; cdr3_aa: CASSSSPTGVEAFF
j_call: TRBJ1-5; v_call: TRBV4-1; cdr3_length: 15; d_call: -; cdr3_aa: CASSQETGGHQPQHF
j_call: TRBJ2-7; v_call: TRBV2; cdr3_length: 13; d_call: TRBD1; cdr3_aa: CASSPGQGGEQYF
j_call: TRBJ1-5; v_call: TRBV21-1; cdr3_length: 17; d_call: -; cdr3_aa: CASSKAGQGVNNQPQHF
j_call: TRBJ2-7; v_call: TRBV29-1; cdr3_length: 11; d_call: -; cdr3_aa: CSVRLGYEQYF
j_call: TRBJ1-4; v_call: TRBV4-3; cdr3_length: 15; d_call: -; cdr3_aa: CASSQEGRVNEKLFF
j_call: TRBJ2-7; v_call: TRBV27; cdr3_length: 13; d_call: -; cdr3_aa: CASSLREGYEQYF
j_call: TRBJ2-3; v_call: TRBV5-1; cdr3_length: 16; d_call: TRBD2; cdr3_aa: CASSLKREKSTDTQYF
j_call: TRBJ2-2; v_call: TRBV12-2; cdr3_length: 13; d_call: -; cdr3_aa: CARRGGAHKELFF
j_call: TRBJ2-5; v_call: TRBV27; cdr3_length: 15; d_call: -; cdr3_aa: CASSLIPRGGETQYF
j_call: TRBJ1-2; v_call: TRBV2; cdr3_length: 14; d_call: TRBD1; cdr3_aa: CASSDGTGGLGYTF
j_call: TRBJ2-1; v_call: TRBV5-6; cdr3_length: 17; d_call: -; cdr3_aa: CASSLGETRRGYNEQFF
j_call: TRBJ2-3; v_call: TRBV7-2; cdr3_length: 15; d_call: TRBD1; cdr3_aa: CASSPQQGRTDTQYF
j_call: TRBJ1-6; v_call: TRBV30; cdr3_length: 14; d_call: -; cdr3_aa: CAWSVEGNYSPLHF
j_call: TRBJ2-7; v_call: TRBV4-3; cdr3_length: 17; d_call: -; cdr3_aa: CASSLGRLIQGPYEQYF
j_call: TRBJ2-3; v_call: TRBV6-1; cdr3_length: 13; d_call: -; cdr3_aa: CASSDRGDGTQYF
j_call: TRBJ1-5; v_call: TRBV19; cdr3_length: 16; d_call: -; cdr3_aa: CASSIERGAGNQPQHF
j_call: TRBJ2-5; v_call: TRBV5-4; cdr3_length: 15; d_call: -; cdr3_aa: CASSFPTGVQETQYF
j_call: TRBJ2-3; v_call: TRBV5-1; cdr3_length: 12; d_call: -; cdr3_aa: CASSLYADTQYF
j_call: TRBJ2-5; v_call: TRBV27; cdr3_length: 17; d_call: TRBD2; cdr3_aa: CASSPRRAGGLEETQYF
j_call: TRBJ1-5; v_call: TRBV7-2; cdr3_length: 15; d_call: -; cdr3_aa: CASSLRRDSNQPQHF
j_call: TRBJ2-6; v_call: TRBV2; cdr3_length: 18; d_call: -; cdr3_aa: CASTGRGVSLSGANVLTF
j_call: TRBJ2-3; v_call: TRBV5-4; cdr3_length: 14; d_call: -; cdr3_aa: CASSLGPHSDTQYF
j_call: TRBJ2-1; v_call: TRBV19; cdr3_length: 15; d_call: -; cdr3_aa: CASSLASLGGNEQFF
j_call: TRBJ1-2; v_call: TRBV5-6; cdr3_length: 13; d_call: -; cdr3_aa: CASSAGQPYGYTF
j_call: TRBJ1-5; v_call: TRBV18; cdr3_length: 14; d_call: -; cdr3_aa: CASSPVRGYQPQHF
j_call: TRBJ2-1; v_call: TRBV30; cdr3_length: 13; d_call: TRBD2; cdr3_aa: CAWSHGGGEEQFF
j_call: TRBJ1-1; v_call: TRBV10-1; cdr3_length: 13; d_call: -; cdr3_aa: CASQGHPNTEAFF
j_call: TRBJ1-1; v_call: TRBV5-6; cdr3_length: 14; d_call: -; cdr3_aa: CASSLAGAHTEAFF
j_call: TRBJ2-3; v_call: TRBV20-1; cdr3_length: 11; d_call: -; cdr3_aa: CSASGTDTQYF
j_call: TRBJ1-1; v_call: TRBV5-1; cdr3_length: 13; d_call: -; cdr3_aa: CASSFTGKDEAFF
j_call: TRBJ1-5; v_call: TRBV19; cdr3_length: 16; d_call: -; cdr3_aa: CASRRGLGTSNQPQHF
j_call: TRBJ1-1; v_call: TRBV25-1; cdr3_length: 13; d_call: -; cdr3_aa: CASSRGTNTEAFF
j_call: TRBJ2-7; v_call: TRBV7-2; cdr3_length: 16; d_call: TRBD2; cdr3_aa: CASSLGSGGGWYEQYF
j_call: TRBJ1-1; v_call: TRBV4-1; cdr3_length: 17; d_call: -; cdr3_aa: CASSQESGTPLNTEAFF
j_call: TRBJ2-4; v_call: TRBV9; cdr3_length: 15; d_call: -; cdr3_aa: CASSEGEFAKNIQYF
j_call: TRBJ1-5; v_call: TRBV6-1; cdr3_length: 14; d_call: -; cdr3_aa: CASTAGWGNQPQHF
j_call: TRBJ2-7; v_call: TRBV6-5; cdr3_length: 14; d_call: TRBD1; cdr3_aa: CASSRDRVTNEQYF
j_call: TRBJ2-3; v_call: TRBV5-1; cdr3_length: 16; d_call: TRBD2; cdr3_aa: CASSLAGLAKTDTQYF
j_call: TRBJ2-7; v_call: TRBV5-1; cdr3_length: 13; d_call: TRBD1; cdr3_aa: CASSSGQSYEQYF
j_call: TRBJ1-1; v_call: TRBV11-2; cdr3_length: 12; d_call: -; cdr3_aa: CASSLALPEAFF
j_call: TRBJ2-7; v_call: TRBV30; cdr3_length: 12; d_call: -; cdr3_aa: CAYTSGTFEQYF
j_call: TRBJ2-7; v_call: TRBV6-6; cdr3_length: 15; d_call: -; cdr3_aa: CASSQKFGPVNEQYF
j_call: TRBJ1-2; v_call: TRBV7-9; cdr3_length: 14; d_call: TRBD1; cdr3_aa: CASSPDRVGDGYTF
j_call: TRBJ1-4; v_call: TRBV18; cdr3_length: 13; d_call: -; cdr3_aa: CASSPSTNEKLFF
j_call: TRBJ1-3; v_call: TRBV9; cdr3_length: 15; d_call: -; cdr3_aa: CASSVGEGKRNTIYF
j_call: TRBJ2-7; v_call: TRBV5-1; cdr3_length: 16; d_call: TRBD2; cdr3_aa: CASSFGGTSNSYEQYF
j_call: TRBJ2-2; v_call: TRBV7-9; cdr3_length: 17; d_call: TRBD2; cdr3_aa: CASSFGLAGAHTGELFF
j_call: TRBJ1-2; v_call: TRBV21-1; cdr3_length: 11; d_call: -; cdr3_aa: CASSVGNGYTF
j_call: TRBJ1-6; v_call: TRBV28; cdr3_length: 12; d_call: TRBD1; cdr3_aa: CASSLGTADLHF
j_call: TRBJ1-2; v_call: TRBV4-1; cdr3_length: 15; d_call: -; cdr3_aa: CASSLSSGADYGYTF
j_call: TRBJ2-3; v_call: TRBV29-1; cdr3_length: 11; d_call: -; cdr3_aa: CSVAVTDTQYF
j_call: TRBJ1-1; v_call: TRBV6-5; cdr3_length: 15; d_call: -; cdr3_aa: CASSYSPGVGTEAFF
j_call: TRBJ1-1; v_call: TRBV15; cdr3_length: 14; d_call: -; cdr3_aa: CATSRRGVRSEAFF
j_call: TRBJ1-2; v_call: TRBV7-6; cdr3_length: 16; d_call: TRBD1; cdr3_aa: CASSPGGTGGRNGYTF
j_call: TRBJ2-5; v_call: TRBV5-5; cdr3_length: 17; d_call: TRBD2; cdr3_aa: CASSLGLAGGNQETQYF
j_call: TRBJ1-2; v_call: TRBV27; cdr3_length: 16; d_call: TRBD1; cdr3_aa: CASSTIRDRMKNGYTF